This TCR beta chain was documented in a study of blood T cell repertoires in COVID-19. Whole-study context: From T cells, B-cell-depleted T cells, or PBMCs came the material, which was cDNA or gDNA.

Clones were sequenced by immunoSEQ multiplex PCR, and TCRdb holds only the in-frame ones, with some missing. The sample lists 150,000 to 200,000 clones; roughly 87% were seen once. Germline values: CDR1 SGHAT, CDR2 FQNNGV. The CDR3 is made up of 15 amino acids. V lost 4 bases to trimming and J lost 3 bases, with 12 bases between them. The specimen was PBMCs or T cells enriched from blood (not recorded which). The TCR was taken from a man aged 45-65 years who had recovered from COVID-19. The V and J genes are TRBV11-2 and TRBJ1-4; perhaps TRBD1 as D (5 bases). The CDR3 DNA sequence: TGTGCCAGCAGCTCCTTAGGGGCGCCTAATGAAAAACTGTTTTTT. This gives the protein CASSSLGAPNEKLFF.